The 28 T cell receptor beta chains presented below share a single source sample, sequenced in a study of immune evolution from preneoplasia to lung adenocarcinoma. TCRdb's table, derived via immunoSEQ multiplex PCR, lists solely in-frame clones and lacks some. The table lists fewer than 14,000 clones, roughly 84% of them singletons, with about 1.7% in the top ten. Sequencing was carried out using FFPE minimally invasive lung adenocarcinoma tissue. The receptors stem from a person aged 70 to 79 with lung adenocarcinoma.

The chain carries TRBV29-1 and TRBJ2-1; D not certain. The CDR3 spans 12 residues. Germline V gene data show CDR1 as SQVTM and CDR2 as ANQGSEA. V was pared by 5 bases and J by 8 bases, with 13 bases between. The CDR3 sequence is CSVRRSGDEQFF. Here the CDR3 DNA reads TGCAGCGTTCGGCGGAGTGGGGATGAGCAGTTCTTC.

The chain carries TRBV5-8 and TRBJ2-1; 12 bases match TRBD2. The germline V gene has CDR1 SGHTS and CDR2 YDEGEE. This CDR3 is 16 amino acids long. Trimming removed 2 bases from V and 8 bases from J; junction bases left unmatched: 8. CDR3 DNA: TGTGCCAGCAGCTTTATCCGACTAGCGGGAGCGGATGAGCAGTTCTTC. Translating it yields CASSFIRLAGADEQFF.

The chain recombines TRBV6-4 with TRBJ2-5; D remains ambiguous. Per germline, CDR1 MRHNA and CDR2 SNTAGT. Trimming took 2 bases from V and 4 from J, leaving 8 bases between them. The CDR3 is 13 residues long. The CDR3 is CASSDGPRETQYF. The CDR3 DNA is TGTGCCAGCAGTGACGGACCTAGAGAGACCCAGTACTTC.

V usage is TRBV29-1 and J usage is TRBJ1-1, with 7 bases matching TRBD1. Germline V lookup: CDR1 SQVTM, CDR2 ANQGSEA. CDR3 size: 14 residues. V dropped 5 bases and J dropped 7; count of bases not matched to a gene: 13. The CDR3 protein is CSVQQGLGSVEAFF. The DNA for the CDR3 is TGCAGCGTTCAACAGGGGTTGGGGTCGGTTGAAGCTTTCTTT.

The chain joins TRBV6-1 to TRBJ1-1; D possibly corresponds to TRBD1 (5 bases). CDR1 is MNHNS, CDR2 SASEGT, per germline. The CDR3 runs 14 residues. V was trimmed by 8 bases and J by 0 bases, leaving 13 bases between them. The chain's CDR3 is CASSRGLLNTEAFF. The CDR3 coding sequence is TGTGCCAGCTCCCGGGGCCTATTGAACACTGAAGCTTTCTTT.

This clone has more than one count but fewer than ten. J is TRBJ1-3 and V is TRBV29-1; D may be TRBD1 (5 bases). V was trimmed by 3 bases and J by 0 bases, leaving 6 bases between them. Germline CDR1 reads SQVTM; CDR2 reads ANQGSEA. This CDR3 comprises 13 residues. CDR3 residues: CSVEGGSGNTIYF. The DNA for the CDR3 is TGCAGCGTTGAGGGGGGCTCTGGAAACACCATATATTTT. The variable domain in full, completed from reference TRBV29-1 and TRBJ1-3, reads SAVISQKPSRDICQRGTSLTIQCQVDSQVTMMFWYRQQPGQSLTLIATANQGSEATYESGFVIDKFPISRPNLTFSTLTVSNMSPEDSSIYLCSVEGGSGNTIYFGEGSWLTVV.

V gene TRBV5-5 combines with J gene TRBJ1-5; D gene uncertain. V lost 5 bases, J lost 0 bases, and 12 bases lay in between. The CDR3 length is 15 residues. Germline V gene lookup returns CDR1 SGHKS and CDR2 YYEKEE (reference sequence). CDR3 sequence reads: CASRRGWVSNQPQHF. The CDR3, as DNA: TGTGCCAGCAGGCGAGGGTGGGTTAGCAATCAGCCCCAGCATTTT.

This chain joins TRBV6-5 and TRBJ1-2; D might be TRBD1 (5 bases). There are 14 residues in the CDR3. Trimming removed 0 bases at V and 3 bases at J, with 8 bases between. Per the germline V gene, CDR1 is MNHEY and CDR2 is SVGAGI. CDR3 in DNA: TGTGCCAGCAGTTACTCCCGGGACTACTATGGCTACACCTTC. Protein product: CASSYSRDYYGYTF.

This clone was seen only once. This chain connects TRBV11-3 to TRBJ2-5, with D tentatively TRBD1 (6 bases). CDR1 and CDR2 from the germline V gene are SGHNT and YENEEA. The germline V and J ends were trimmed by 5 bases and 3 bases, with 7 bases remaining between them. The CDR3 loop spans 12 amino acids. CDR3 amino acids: CASSHREETQYF. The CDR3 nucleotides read TGTGCCAGCAGCCACAGGGAAGAGACCCAGTACTTC.

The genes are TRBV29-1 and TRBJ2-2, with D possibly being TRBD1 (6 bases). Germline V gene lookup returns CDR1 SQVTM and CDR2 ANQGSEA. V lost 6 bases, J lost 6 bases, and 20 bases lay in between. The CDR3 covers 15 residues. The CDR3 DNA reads TGCAGCGTCTCCCAAACCACCAGGGGCGCCGGGGAGCTGTTTTTT. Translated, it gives CSVSQTTRGAGELFF.

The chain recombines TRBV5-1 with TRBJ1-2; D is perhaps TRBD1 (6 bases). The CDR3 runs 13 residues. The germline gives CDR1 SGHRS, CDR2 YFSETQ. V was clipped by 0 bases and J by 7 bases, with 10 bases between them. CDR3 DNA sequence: TGCGCCAGCAGCTTGGGGCAGGGGAGTGGCTACACCTTC. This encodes CASSLGQGSGYTF.

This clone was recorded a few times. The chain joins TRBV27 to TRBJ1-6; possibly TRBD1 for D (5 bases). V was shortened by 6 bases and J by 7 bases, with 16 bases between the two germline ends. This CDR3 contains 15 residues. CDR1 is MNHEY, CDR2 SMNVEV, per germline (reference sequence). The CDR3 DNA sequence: TGTGCCAGCAGAGAGACGGGACTCTCCAATTCACCCCTCCACTTT. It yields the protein CASRETGLSNSPLHF.

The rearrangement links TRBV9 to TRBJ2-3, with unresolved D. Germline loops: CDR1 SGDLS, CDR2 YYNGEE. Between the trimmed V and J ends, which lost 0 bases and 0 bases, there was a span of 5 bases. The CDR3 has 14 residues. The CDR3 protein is CASSVEGSTDTQYF. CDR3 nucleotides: TGTGCCAGCAGCGTAGAGGGCAGCACAGATACGCAGTATTTT.

The CDR3 bases are TGCGCCAGCAGCCAAGATATCTGGGCCACGAATGAGCAGTTCTTC. Translation gives CASSQDIWATNEQFF. This sequence joins TRBV4-1 and TRBJ2-1; unclear D gene. The V gene lost 0 bases and the J gene lost 7 bases, with 13 bases spanning the gap. CDR3 length equals 15 residues. Per the germline V gene, CDR1 is MGHRA and CDR2 is YSYEKL.

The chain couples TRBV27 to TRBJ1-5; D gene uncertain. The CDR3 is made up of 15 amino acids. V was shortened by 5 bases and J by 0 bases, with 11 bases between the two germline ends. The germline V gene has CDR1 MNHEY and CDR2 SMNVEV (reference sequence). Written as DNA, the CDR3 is TGTGCCAGCAGTAGCCGAACGTATAGCAATCAGCCCCAGCATTTT. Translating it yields CASSSRTYSNQPQHF.

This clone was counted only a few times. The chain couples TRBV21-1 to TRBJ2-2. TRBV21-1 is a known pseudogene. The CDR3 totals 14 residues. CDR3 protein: CASTNRAPPLELFF. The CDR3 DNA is TGTGCCAGCACTAACCGGGCCCCCCCCTTAGAGCTGTTTTTT.

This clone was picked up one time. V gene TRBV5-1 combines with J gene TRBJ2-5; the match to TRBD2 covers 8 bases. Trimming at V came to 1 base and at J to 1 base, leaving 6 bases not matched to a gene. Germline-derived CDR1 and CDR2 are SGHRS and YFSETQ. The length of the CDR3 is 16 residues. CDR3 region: CASSLSFSGAQETQYF. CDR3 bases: TGCGCCAGCAGCTTGAGTTTTAGCGGGGCCCAAGAGACCCAGTACTTC.

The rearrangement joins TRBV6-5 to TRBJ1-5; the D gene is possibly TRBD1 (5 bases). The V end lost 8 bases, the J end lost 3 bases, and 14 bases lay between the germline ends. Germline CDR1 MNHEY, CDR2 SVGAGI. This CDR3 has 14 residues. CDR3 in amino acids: CASGGNQPNQPQHF. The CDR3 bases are TGTGCCAGCGGGGGGAATCAACCCAATCAGCCCCAGCATTTT.

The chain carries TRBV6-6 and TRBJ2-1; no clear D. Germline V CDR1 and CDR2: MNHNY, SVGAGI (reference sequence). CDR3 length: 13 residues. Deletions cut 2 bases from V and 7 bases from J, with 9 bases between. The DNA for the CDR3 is TGTGCCAGCAGTTACGCGGACCAAAATGAGCAGTTCTTC. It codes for CASSYADQNEQFF.

The CDR3 reads CSAIGDYEQYF. CDR3 bases: TGCAGTGCTATTGGCGATTACGAGCAGTACTTC. The J gene is TRBJ2-7, the V gene TRBV20-1, with no clear D. The CDR3 runs 11 residues. Trimming removed 4 bases from V and 4 bases from J, with 8 bases in between. The germline V gene encodes CDR1 DFQATT and CDR2 SNEGSKA (reference sequence).

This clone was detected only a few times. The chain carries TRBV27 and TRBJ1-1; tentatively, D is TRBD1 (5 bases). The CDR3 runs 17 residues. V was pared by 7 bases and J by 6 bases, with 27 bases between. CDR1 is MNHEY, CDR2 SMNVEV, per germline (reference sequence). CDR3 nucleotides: TGTGCCAGCACTCCAAACGCAGGGAGAATGGTTTGGCCTGAAGCTTTCTTT. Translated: CASTPNAGRMVWPEAFF.

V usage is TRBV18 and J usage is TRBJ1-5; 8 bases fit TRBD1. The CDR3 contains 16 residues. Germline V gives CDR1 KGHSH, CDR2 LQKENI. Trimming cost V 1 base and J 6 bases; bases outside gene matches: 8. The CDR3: CASSPQRTGTGQPQHF. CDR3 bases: TGTGCCAGCTCACCACAGAGGACAGGGACAGGTCAGCCCCAGCATTTT.

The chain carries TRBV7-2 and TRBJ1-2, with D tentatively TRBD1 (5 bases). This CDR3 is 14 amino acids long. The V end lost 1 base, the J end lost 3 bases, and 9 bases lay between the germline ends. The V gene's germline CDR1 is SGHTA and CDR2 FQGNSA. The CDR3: CASSLVATDYGYTF. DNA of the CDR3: TGTGCCAGCAGCTTAGTCGCGACAGACTATGGCTACACCTTC. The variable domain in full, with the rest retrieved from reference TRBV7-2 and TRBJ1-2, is GAGVSQSPSNKVTEKGKDVELRCDPISGHTALYWYRQSLGQGLEFLIYFQGNSAPDKSGLPSDRFSAERTGGSVSTLTIQRTQQEDSAVYLCASSLVATDYGYTFGSGTRLTVV.

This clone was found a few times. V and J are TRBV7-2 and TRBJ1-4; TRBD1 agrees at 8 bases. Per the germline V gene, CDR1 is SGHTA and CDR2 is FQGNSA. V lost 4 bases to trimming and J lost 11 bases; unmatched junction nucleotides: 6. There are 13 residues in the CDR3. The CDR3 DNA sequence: TGTGCCAGCAGCTGGACAGGGACCGAGAAACTGTTTTTT. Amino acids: CASSWTGTEKLFF.

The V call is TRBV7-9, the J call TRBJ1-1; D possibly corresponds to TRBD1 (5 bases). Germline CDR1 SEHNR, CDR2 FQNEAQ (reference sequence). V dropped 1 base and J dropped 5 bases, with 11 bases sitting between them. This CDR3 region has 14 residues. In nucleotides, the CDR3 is TGTGCCAGCAGCTTAGAGCGGGGGTGGACTGAAGCTTTCTTT. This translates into CASSLERGWTEAFF.

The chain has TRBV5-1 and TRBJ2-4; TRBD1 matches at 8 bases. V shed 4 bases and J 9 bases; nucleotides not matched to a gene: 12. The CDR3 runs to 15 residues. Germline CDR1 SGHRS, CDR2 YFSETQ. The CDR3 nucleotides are TGCGCCAGCAGCGCCGGACAGGGCCTTTATGGCATTCAGTACTTC. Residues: CASSAGQGLYGIQYF. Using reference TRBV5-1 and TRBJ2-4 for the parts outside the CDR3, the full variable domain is KAGVTQTPRYLIKTRGQQVTLSCSPISGHRSVSWYQQTPGQGLQFLFEYFSETQRNKGNFPGRFSGRQFSNSRSEMNVSTLELGDSALYLCASSAGQGLYGIQYFGAGTRLSVL.

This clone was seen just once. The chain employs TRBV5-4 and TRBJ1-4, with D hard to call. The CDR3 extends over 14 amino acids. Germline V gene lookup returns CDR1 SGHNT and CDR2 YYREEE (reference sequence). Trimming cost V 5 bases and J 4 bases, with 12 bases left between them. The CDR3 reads CASSRETGNEKLFF. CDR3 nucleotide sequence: TGTGCCAGCAGTCGGGAGACGGGTAATGAAAAACTGTTTTTT.

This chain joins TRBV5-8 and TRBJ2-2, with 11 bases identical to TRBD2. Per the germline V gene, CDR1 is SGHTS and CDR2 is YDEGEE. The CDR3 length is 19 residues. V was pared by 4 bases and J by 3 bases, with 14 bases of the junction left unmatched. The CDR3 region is CASSLGLAGFFWDTGELFF. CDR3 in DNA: TGTGCCAGCAGCCTTGGACTAGCGGGCTTCTTCTGGGACACCGGGGAGCTGTTTTTT.